Listed here are 31 T cell receptor beta chains from one sample, sequenced in a study of blood T cells in healthy people across ages. Next came a second PCR, run for about 7 to 12 cycles, which used a sample-barcoded 5' primer along with a J-beta primer mix. From the 5' RACE reads, TCRdb called clonotypes with MiXCR, one entry per CDR3 protein. The profile shows 450,000 to 600,000 distinct CDR3 sequences, approximately 26% of them singletons. These data also featured in a second study, about T cells of mothers and their children.

What was sequenced was blood. The receptors originated from a boy between 2 and 10 years old in good health.

This clonotype was observed a few times. The V gene is TRBV4-3, the J gene TRBJ2-5; D unclear. The V end was cut by 3 bases, the J end by 4 bases, with 18 bases between. CDR1 is LGHNA and CDR2 is YSLEER in the germline V gene. The CDR3 has 16 residues. As DNA, the CDR3 is TGCGCCAGCAGCCAGGCCATAGGACCCCGTCGAGAGACCCAGTACTTC. Translating it yields CASSQAIGPRRETQYF.

The V call is TRBV20-1, the J call TRBJ2-4; perhaps TRBD1 as D (6 bases). The germline V gene has CDR1 DFQATT and CDR2 SNEGSKA (reference sequence). V was clipped by 0 bases and J by 6 bases, with 18 bases between them. The CDR3 totals 16 residues. The CDR3 loop is CSARDFRTVRGNIQYF. The CDR3 bases are TGCAGTGCTAGAGATTTTAGGACAGTACGGGGAAACATTCAGTACTTC.

The rearrangement uses TRBV20-1 and TRBJ1-1, with D uncertain. Germline loops: CDR1 DFQATT, CDR2 SNEGSKA (reference sequence). Deletions cut 3 bases from V and 4 bases from J, with 9 bases between. This CDR3 region has 12 residues. CDR3 in DNA: TGCAGTGCTAGGTCCGGGTTCACTGAAGCTTTCTTT. Translating it yields CSARSGFTEAFF.

This clonotype was seen a few times. The V call is TRBV5-1, the J call TRBJ2-3; D is unclear. Germline V lookup: CDR1 SGHRS, CDR2 YFSETQ. Deletions cut 0 bases from V and 2 bases from J, with 7 bases between. The CDR3 spans 14 residues. The chain's CDR3 is CASSLEDPTDTQYF. Written as DNA, the CDR3 is TGCGCCAGCAGCTTGGAGGACCCCACAGATACGCAGTATTTT.

This clonotype was counted only a few times. The chain employs TRBV4-1 and TRBJ1-1; the D is unclear. V lost 3 bases to trimming and J lost 0 bases, with 20 bases between them. This CDR3 spans 18 amino acids. The germline V gene encodes CDR1 MGHRA and CDR2 YSYEKL. CDR3 sequence (DNA): TGCGCCAGCAGCCACCCGGCCATCAGGAGCCGCTTGAACACTGAAGCTTTCTTT. It specifies CASSHPAIRSRLNTEAFF.

V gene TRBV27 combines with J gene TRBJ2-1; D is ambiguous. Germline CDR1 MNHEY, CDR2 SMNVEV (reference sequence). The CDR3 spans 16 residues. Trimming stripped 2 bases from V and 0 bases from J, with 11 bases between. CDR3 DNA: TGTGCCAGCAGTTTAGGCCCTCCCAGCTCCTACAATGAGCAGTTCTTC. This sequence encodes CASSLGPPSSYNEQFF.

This clonotype was seen a few times. The chain recombines TRBV24-1 with TRBJ2-5, with unresolved D. The V end lost 4 bases, the J end lost 1 base, and 6 bases lay between the germline ends. Germline V gene sequence: CDR1 KGHDR, CDR2 SFDVKD. CDR3 length: 13 amino acids. The CDR3 DNA reads TGTGCCACCAGTGAGCACAGCCAAGAGACCCAGTACTTC. It encodes CATSEHSQETQYF.

This clonotype has just a few counts. The chain employs TRBV15 and TRBJ1-4; D gene uncertain. The CDR3 runs 15 residues. Germline CDR1 is LNHNV and CDR2 is YYDKDF (reference sequence). With 1 base removed from V and 0 bases from J, the gap between germline ends came to 6 bases. In DNA, the CDR3 is TGTGCCACCAGCAGAGGGACTGCAACTAATGAAAAACTGTTTTTT. Protein product: CATSRGTATNEKLFF.

The chain carries TRBV7-8 and TRBJ2-7; possibly TRBD1 or TRBD2 for D (5 bases each). The CDR3 has 13 amino acids. Germline assignment: CDR1 SGHVS and CDR2 FQNEAQ. V was shortened by 3 bases and J by 3 bases, with 9 bases between the two germline ends. This CDR3 is CASSLGTHYEQYF. The DNA of the CDR3 is TGTGCCAGCAGCTTGGGGACCCACTACGAGCAGTACTTC.

V and J are TRBV5-1 and TRBJ2-1, with unresolved D. Trimming shortened V by 0 bases and J by 6 bases, and 10 bases separated the two germline ends. This CDR3 spans 14 amino acids. CDR1 and CDR2 from the germline V gene are SGHRS and YFSETQ. The CDR3 DNA sequence: TGCGCCAGCAGCTTGGATCCCCCCCTCAATGAGCAGTTCTTC. Residues: CASSLDPPLNEQFF.

The rearrangement uses TRBV20-1 and TRBJ2-1; 8 bases align to TRBD2. Germline V lookup: CDR1 DFQATT, CDR2 SNEGSKA (reference sequence). The CDR3 length is 14 residues. The J segment lost 3 bases and the V segment lost 6 bases, leaving 7 bases of the junction unmatched. CDR3 in DNA: TGCAGTGCCACGAGCGGGAGAGACTACAATGAGCAGTTCTTC. Amino acid sequence: CSATSGRDYNEQFF.

The chain is built from TRBV20-1 and TRBJ2-1; weak D call: TRBD2 (6 bases). Germline lookup yields CDR1 DFQATT and CDR2 SNEGSKA (reference sequence). Trimming left V 6 bases short and J 0 bases short, with 15 bases between. The CDR3 covers 15 residues. CDR3 protein: CSAPRDGSSYNEQFF. For the CDR3, the DNA is TGCAGTGCACCGAGAGACGGGAGCTCCTACAATGAGCAGTTCTTC.

This clonotype turned up a few times. The chain is built from TRBV20-1 and TRBJ1-4; D is possibly TRBD1 (5 bases). Trimming stripped 6 bases from V and 4 bases from J, with 15 bases between. In germline, CDR1 is DFQATT, CDR2 SNEGSKA (reference sequence). CDR3 length: 14 residues. CDR3 region: CSASAGGGNEKLFF. CDR3 DNA: TGCAGTGCGAGCGCGGGCGGGGGTAATGAAAAACTGTTTTTT.

This clonotype turned up a few times. J is TRBJ1-4 and V is TRBV7-9; 9 bases match TRBD1. The CDR3 is 19 residues long. J lost 5 bases, V lost 2 bases, and 15 bases had no gene match. Germline V lookup: CDR1 SEHNR, CDR2 FQNEAQ (reference sequence). CDR3: CASSLTGGEGPVSNEKLFF. The CDR3 bases are TGTGCCAGCAGCTTAACAGGGGGCGAGGGACCCGTCAGCAATGAAAAACTGTTTTTT.

The CDR3 sequence is CASIPPGQHYNSPLHF. The CDR3 bases are TGTGCCAGCATCCCCCCGGGACAGCACTATAATTCACCCCTCCACTTT. The gene calls are TRBV12-3 or TRBV12-4 and TRBJ1-6; 7 bases agree with TRBD1. The CDR3 length is 16 residues. The ends lost 7 bases at V and 3 bases at J; junction bases unmatched: 9.

This clonotype was counted only a few times. One junction end disagrees with the germline gene, perhaps due to a read error. V is TRBV7-8 and J is TRBJ1-3; tentatively, D is TRBD1 (5 bases). Germline V gene sequence: CDR1 SGHVS, CDR2 FQNEAQ. The CDR3 sequence is 17 residues long. CDR3 sequence (DNA): TGTGCCAGCAGCTTACCCGCACAGGCCCTCTCTGGAAACACCATACATTTT. Protein sequence: CASSLPAQALSGNTIHF.

On this clonotype: The germline gene is not matched at one end of the junction; a read error may be the cause. The gene calls are TRBV7-9 and TRBJ1-6; D gene ambiguous. The CDR3 extends over 14 amino acids. Germline-derived CDR1 and CDR2 are SEHNR and FQNEAQ (reference sequence). Here the CDR3 reads CTSSLPGPNSPLHF. The CDR3 nucleotides are TGTACCAGCAGCCTCCCGGGTCCTAATTCACCCCTCCACTTT.

This clonotype was counted a few times. The V gene is TRBV3-1, the J gene TRBJ2-1; D not resolved. V lost 2 bases to trimming and J lost 7 bases, with 12 bases between them. CDR1 and CDR2 from the germline V gene are LGHDT and YNNKEL (reference sequence). The CDR3 covers 14 residues. CDR3 DNA: TGTGCCAGCAGCCAAAGGTCCGTCAAGAATGAGCAGTTCTTC. Its protein product is CASSQRSVKNEQFF.

This clonotype was seen a handful of times. V is TRBV5-1 and J is TRBJ1-4, with 7 bases fitting TRBD1. The CDR3 is 20 residues long. The junction had 20 bases not matched to a gene; V was cut back by 4 bases and J by 2 bases. The V gene's germline CDR1 is SGHRS and CDR2 YFSETQ. In nucleotides, the CDR3 is TGCGCCAGCAGCCGTGGACTAGGGACACAGGGGACTGCGACTAATGAAAAACTGTTTTTT. Its translation: CASSRGLGTQGTATNEKLFF.

This chain connects TRBV10-1 to TRBJ2-1; unclear D gene. Trimming pared 2 bases from V and 5 bases from J, leaving 7 bases between. Germline lookup yields CDR1 WNHNN and CDR2 SYGVQD (reference sequence). The CDR3 runs 13 residues. DNA for the CDR3: TGCGCCAGCAGTGAGGGACCCAACAATGAGCAGTTCTTC. Amino acid sequence: CASSEGPNNEQFF.

This clonotype appeared a few times. This chain joins TRBV7-9 and TRBJ1-2, with 8 bases matching TRBD1. Germline V gives CDR1 SEHNR, CDR2 FQNEAQ (reference sequence). This CDR3 comprises 14 residues. The V segment lost 5 bases and the J segment 3 bases; nucleotides outside the gene matches: 5. DNA for the CDR3: TGTGCCAGCAGCCCCCGGACAGGGCACTATGGCTACACCTTC. This codes for CASSPRTGHYGYTF.

A few counts support this clonotype. This rearrangement joins TRBV13 to TRBJ2-3, with D uncertain. Looked up from germline, CDR1 is PRHDT and CDR2 is FYEKMQ (reference sequence). CDR3 length: 12 amino acids. With 5 bases removed from V and 4 bases from J, the gap between germline ends came to 7 bases. As DNA, the CDR3 is TGTGCCAGCAGCGTGAGTTCAGATACGCAGTATTTT. This translates into CASSVSSDTQYF.

The chain has TRBV3-1 and TRBJ2-7; D possibly corresponds to TRBD1 (6 bases). Trimming left V 5 bases short and J 0 bases short, with 14 bases between. The germline V gene encodes CDR1 LGHDT and CDR2 YNNKEL (reference sequence). CDR3 length equals 15 residues. CDR3 sequence: CASSSRDNNSYEQYF. CDR3 bases: TGTGCCAGCAGCAGCCGGGACAACAACTCCTACGAGCAGTACTTC.

The V and J genes are TRBV20-1 and TRBJ2-7, with unresolved D. From germline, CDR1 is DFQATT and CDR2 SNEGSKA (reference sequence). The length of the CDR3 is 15 residues. Trimming removed 0 bases from V and 0 bases from J, with 12 bases in between. CDR3 sequence: CSARDLSDSSYEQYF. The CDR3 DNA sequence: TGCAGTGCTAGAGATCTCTCGGATAGCTCCTACGAGCAGTACTTC.

This clonotype was counted only a few times. In nucleotides, the CDR3 is TGCGCCAGCAGCCAAGATCCCCGTTTTAGCTTCCACGAGCAGTACTTC. It yields the protein CASSQDPRFSFHEQYF. The rearrangement links TRBV4-1 to TRBJ2-7; the D is unclear. Trimming pared 0 bases from V and 5 bases from J, leaving 17 bases between. Germline V gene sequence: CDR1 MGHRA, CDR2 YSYEKL. The CDR3 has 16 amino acids.

Regarding this clonotype: The junction does not match germline at one end; this may be a read error. This chain uses TRBV19 with TRBJ2-3, with D unresolved. Germline-derived CDR1 and CDR2 are LNHDA and SQIVND (reference sequence). The length of the CDR3 is 13 residues. CDR3 nucleotides: TGTGCCGGTAGTATTAACGTAGAAGATACGCAGTATTTT. Translation: CAGSINVEDTQYF. Together with reference TRBV19 and TRBJ2-3, the CDR3 gives the full variable domain: DGGITQSPKYLFRKEGQNVTLSCEQNLNHDAMYWYRQDPGQGLRLIYYSQIVNDFQKGDIAEGYSVSREKKESFPLTVTSAQKNPTAFYLCAGSINVEDTQYFGPGTRLTVL.

By share of the sample, this clonotype is medium-sized (0.01 to 0.1%). J is TRBJ2-5 and V is TRBV11-2; D assignment may be TRBD1 or TRBD2 (5 bases each). This CDR3 has 13 residues. Trimming shortened V by 5 bases and J by 3 bases, and 10 bases separated the two germline ends. Germline loops: CDR1 SGHAT, CDR2 FQNNGV. The CDR3 DNA reads as TGTGCCAGCAGCCTGGGGGAAAAAGAGACCCAGTACTTC. Its translation is CASSLGEKETQYF.

The V gene is TRBV10-3, the J gene TRBJ2-6; a weak D match, TRBD1 (5 bases). V shed 4 bases and J shed 1 base, with 11 bases lying between them. Germline V CDR1 and CDR2: ENHRY, SYGVKD. CDR3 length: 16 amino acids. CDR3 sequence: CAISGSTVSGANVLTF. The CDR3 coding sequence is TGTGCCATCAGTGGATCGACAGTGTCTGGGGCCAACGTCCTGACTTTC.

There are many counts of this clonotype. This chain joins TRBV5-1 and TRBJ2-5; tentatively, D is TRBD1 (5 bases). The CDR3 length is 14 residues. Trimming took off 1 base at V and 5 bases at J, with 12 bases between the two ends. CDR1 SGHRS and CDR2 YFSETQ come from the germline V gene. The CDR3 nucleotides read TGCGCCAGCAGCTTGTACAGGTCGGGCGAGACCCAGTACTTC. Its protein is CASSLYRSGETQYF.

This clonotype was seen more than once but under ten times. The chain's CDR3 is CASSSHSKNIQYF. The CDR3 bases are TGTGCCAGCAGTTCTCACAGCAAAAACATTCAGTACTTC. This chain uses TRBV6-2 or TRBV6-3 with TRBJ2-4; D gene ambiguous. V shed 4 bases and J shed 3 bases, with 7 bases lying between them. Germline loops: CDR1 MNHEY, CDR2 SVGEGT. CDR3 length equals 13 residues.

This clonotype was seen a handful of times. This chain links TRBV19 with TRBJ1-1; D is unresolved. The V gene's germline CDR1 is LNHDA and CDR2 SQIVND (reference sequence). V lost 3 bases and J lost 3, with 8 bases in between. CDR3 length: 13 residues. The CDR3 is CASSMSPDTEAFF. For the CDR3, the DNA is TGTGCCAGTAGTATGAGCCCAGACACTGAAGCTTTCTTT.